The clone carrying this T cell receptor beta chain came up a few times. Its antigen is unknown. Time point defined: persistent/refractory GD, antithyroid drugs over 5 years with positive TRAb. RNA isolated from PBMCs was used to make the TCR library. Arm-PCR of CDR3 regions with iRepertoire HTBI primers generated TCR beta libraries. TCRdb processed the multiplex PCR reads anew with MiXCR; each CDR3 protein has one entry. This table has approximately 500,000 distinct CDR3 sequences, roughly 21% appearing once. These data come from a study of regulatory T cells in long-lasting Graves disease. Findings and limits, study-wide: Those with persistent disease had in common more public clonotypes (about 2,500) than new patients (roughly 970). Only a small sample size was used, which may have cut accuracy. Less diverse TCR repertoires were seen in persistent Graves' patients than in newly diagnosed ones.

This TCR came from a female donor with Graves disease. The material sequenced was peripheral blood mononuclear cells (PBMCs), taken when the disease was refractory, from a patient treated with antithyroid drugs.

In nucleotides, the CDR3 is TGTGCCAGCAGGAATAGGGGGGGCGAAAAACTGTTTTTT. Protein product: CASRNRGGEKLFF. The V and J genes are TRBV7-8 and TRBJ1-4; tentative D call: TRBD1 (6 bases). The germline V gene encodes CDR1 SGHVS and CDR2 FQNEAQ. The CDR3 has 13 amino acids. Trimming pared 6 bases from V and 8 bases from J, leaving 13 bases between.